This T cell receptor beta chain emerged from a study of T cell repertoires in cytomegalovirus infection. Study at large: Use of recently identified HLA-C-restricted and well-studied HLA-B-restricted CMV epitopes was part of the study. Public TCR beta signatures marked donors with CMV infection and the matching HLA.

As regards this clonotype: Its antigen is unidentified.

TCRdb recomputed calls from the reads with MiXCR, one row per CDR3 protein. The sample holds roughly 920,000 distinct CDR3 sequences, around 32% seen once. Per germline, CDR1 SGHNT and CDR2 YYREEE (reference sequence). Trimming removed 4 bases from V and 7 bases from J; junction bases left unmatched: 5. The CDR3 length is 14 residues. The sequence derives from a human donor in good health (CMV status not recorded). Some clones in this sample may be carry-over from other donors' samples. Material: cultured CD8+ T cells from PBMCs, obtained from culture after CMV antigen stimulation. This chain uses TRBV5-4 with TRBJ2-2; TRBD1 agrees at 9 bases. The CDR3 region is CASSPQGAVGELFF. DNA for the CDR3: TGTGCCAGCAGCCCACAGGGGGCGGTCGGGGAGCTGTTTTTT.